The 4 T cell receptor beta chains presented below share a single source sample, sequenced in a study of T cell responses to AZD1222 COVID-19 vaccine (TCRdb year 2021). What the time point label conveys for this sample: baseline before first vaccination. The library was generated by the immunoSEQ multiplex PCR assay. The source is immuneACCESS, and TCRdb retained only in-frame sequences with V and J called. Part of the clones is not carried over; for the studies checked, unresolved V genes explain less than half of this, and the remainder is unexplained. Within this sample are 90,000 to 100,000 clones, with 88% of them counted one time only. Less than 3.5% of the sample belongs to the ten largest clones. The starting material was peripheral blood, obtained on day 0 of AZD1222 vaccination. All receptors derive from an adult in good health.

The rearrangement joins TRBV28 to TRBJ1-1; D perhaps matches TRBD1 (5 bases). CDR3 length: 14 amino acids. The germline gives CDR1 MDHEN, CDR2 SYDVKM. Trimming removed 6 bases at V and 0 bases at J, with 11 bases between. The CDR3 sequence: CASSPGLLNTEAFF. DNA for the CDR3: TGTGCCAGCAGCCCGGGACTCTTGAACACTGAAGCTTTCTTT.

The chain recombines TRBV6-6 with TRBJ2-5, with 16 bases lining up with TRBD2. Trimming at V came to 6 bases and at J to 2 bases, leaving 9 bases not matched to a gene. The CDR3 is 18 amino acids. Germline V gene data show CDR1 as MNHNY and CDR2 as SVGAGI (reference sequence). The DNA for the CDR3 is TGTGCCAGCAGCCGATGGGGGGGACTAGCGGGAGGGCAAGAGACCCAGTACTTC. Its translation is CASSRWGGLAGGQETQYF.

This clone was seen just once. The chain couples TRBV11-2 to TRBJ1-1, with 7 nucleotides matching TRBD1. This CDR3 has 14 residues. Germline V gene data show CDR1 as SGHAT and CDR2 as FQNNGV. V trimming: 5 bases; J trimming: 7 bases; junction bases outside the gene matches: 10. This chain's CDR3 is CASSDRPGTDEAFF. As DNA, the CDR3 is TGTGCCAGCAGCGACCGTCCCGGGACAGATGAAGCTTTCTTT.

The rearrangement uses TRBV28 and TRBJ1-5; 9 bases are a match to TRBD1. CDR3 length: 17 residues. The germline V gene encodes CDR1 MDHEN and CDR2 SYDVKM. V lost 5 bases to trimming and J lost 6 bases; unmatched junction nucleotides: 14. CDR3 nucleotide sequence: TGTGCCAGCAGTAGGGGGGGACAGGGATTTTTTACTCAGCCCCAGCATTTT. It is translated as CASSRGGQGFFTQPQHF.